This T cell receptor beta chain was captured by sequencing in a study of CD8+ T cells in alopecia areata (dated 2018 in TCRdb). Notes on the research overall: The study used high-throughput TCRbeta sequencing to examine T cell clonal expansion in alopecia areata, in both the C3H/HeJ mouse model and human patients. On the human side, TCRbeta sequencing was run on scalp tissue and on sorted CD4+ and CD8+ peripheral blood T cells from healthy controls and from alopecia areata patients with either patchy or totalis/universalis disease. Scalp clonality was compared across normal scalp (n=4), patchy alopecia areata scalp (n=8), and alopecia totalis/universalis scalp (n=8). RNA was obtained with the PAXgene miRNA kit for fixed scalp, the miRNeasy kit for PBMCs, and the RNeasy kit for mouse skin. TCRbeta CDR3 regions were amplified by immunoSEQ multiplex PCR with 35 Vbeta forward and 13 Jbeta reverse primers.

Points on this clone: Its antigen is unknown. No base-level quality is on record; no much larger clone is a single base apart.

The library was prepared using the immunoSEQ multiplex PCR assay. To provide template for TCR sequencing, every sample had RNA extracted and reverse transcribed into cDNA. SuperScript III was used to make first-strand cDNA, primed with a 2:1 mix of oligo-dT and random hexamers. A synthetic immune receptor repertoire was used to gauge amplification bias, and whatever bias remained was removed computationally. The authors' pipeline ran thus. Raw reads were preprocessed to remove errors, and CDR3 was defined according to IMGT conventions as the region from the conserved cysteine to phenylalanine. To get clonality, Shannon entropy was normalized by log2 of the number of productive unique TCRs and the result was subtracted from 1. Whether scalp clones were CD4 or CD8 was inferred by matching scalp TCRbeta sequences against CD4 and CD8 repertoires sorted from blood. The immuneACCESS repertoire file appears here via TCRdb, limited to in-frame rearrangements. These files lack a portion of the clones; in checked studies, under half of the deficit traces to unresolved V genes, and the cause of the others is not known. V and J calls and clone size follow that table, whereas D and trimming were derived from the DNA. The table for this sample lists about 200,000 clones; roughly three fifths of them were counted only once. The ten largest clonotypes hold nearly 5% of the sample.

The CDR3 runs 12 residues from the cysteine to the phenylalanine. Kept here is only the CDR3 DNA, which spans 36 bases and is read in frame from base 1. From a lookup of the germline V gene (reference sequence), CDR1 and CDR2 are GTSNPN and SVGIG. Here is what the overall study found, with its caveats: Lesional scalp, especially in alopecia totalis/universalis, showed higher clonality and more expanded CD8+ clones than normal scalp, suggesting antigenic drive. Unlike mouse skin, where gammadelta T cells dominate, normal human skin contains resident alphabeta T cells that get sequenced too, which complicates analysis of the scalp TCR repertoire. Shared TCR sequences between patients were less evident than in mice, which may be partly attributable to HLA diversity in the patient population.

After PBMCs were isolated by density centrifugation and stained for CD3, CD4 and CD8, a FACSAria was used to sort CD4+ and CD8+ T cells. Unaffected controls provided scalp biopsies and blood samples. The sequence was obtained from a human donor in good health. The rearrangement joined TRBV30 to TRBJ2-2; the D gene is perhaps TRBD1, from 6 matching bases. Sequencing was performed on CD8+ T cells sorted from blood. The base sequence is TGTGCGGGGGCTGTGGGCACCGGGGAGCTGTTTTTT. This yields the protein CAGAVGTGELFF. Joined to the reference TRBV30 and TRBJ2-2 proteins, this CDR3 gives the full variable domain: SQTIHQWPATLVQPVGSPLSLECTVEGTSNPNLYWYRQAAGRGLQLLFYSVGIGQISSEVPQNLSASRPQDRQFILSSKKLLLSDSGFYLCAGAVGTGELFFGEGSRLTVL.